These T cell receptor beta chains were read from a single sample in a study of OX40 agonist ivuxolimab in advanced cancers. The protocol was immunoSEQ multiplex PCR, while the TCRdb copy is restricted to in-frame clones and leaves out a portion. The repertoire holds some 80,000 clones, 86% seen once, with around 2% in the top ten. Here the sequenced sample was CD4+ or CD8+ T cells sorted from blood, taken in a trial of the OX40 agonist ivuxolimab. These TCRs come from an adult with an advanced solid tumor such as melanoma, head and neck, liver or kidney cancer. CDR3s include the opening cysteine and the closing phenylalanine or tryptophan. A D gene is named only where the DNA matches it firmly. Only part of the rows carry a size: once, few, many, or a class if the clone is expanded.

cdr3_aa,cdr3_nt,d_call,v_call,j_call,clone_size
CAIGGVNYGYTF,TGTGCCATCGGGGGGGTTAACTATGGCTACACCTTC,NA,TRBV10-3,TRBJ1-2,NA
CASSPGGIYEQYF,TGTGCCAGCAGTCCAGGGGGGATCTACGAGCAGTACTTC,NA,TRBV28,TRBJ2-7,once
CASRIGRRGLLLNTEAFF,TGTGCCAGCAGGATTGGGCGCAGGGGGCTCCTCTTAAACACTGAAGCTTTCTTT,TRBD1,TRBV27,TRBJ1-1,NA
CASSRQGKTNEKLFF,TGTGCCAGCAGTCGGCAGGGCAAAACTAATGAAAAACTGTTTTTT,NA,TRBV27,TRBJ1-4,NA
CASSPSQTAYEQYF,TGCGCCAGCAGCCCTTCTCAGACTGCCTACGAGCAGTACTTC,NA,TRBV5-1,TRBJ2-7,NA
CASSSQQGAQETQYF,TGTGCCAGCAGTTCTCAACAGGGGGCCCAAGAGACCCAGTACTTC,TRBD1,TRBV28,TRBJ2-5,NA
CASSEGEEKLFF,TGTGCCAGCAGTGAGGGAGAGGAAAAACTGTTTTTT,NA,TRBV2,TRBJ1-4,NA
CASSLTQGGETQYF,TGCGCCAGCAGCCTTACACAGGGGGGAGAGACCCAGTACTTC,TRBD1,TRBV4-1,TRBJ2-5,NA
CASSLAPRQGAGYTF,TGTGCCAGCAGCTTAGCCCCCCGGCAGGGGGCTGGCTACACCTTC,TRBD1,TRBV7-9,TRBJ1-2,NA
CASSIPTGTGDTGELFF,TGTGCCAGCAGCATCCCGACCGGGACAGGGGACACCGGGGAGCTGTTTTTT,TRBD1,TRBV27,TRBJ2-2,NA
CASGTGYYEQYF,TGTGCCAGCGGGACAGGGTACTACGAGCAGTACTTC,TRBD1,TRBV6-5,TRBJ2-7,NA
CASSSRGSNTQYF,TGTGCCAGCAGTTCGAGGGGGTCTAATACGCAGTATTTT,NA,TRBV27,TRBJ2-3,NA
CASTSHRDTEAFF,TGTGCCAGCACCTCTCACCGGGACACTGAAGCTTTCTTT,NA,TRBV6-5,TRBJ1-1,NA
CAWDRDRVTDTQYF,TGTGCCTGGGACCGGGACAGGGTAACAGATACGCAGTATTTT,TRBD1,TRBV30,TRBJ2-3,once
CASSPQVALNTEAFF,TGTGCCAGCAGCCCCCAAGTCGCCTTGAACACTGAAGCTTTCTTT,NA,TRBV11-1,TRBJ1-1,once
CASSSLGGSSGANVLTF,TGTGCCAGCAGCTCCCTGGGGGGCTCCTCTGGGGCCAACGTCCTGACTTTC,NA,TRBV7-9,TRBJ2-6,NA
CATRWGAGTGELFF,TGTGCCACCCGATGGGGGGCGGGCACCGGGGAGCTGTTTTTT,NA,TRBV6-6,TRBJ2-2,NA
CASSLSGQNTEAFF,TGTGCCAGCAGCTTGTCCGGGCAGAACACTGAAGCTTTCTTT,NA,TRBV7-6,TRBJ1-1,few
CASSSTGQGIRAYEQYF,TGTGCCAGCAGCTCGACTGGACAGGGAATTCGTGCCTACGAGCAGTACTTC,TRBD1,TRBV5-6,TRBJ2-7,NA
CASSPSRGYTF,TGTGCCAGCTCACCATCCCGCGGCTACACCTTC,NA,TRBV18,TRBJ1-2,few
CASSPRTGGGYNSPLHF,TGCGCCAGCAGCCCCAGGACAGGGGGAGGATATAATTCACCCCTCCACTTT,TRBD1,TRBV5-1,TRBJ1-6,NA
CASSNQLAQNEQFF,TGTGCCAGCAGTAACCAGCTCGCCCAAAATGAGCAGTTCTTC,NA,TRBV6-1,TRBJ2-1,NA
CASSYAGDDGYTF,TGTGCCAGCAGTTACGCAGGGGACGATGGCTACACCTTC,NA,TRBV6-6,TRBJ1-2,NA
CASSQAGEAGGGGNTIYF,TGTGCCAGCAGCCAAGCCGGGGAAGCCGGGGGGGGTGGAAACACCATATATTTT,NA,TRBV4-2,TRBJ1-3,NA
CASSEAILAGGGETQYF,TGTGCCAGCAGTGAAGCGATACTAGCGGGGGGTGGGGAGACCCAGTACTTC,TRBD2,TRBV6-1,TRBJ2-5,NA
CASTLTGESGNTIYF,TGTGCCAGTACCCTAACAGGGGAGTCTGGAAACACCATATATTTT,TRBD1,TRBV19,TRBJ1-3,NA
CARTSSGTYTDTQYF,TGTGCCAGAACATCTAGCGGAACATACACAGATACGCAGTATTTT,TRBD2,TRBV2,TRBJ2-3,NA